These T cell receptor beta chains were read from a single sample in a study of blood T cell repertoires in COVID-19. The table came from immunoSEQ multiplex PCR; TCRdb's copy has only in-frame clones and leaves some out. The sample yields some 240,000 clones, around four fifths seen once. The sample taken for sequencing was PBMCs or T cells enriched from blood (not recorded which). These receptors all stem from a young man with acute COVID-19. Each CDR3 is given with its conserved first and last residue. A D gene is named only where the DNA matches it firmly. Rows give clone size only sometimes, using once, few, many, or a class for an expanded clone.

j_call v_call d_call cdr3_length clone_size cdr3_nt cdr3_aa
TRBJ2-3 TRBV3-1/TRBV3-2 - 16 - TGTGCCAGCAGCCAAGCCTGGCGGGGGCTCACAGATACGCAGTATTTT CASSQAWRGLTDTQYF
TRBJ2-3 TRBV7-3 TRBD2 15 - TGTGCCAGCAGCATAGCGGGAATGGGCGGAGATACGCAGTATTTT CASSIAGMGGDTQYF
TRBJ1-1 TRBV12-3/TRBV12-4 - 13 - TGTGCCAGCAGTTTCGTGACTGACACTGAAGCTTTCTTT CASSFVTDTEAFF
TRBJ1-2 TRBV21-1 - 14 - TGTGCCAGCAGGCCCCCGAATACACGCTATGGCTACACCTTC CASRPPNTRYGYTF
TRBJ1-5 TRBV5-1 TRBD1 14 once TGTGCCAGCGGGACAGGGGACATCAATCAGCCCCAGCATTTT CASGTGDINQPQHF
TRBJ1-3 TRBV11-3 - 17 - TGTGCCAGCAGCTTATTGCTCACAGGGTCGGATGGAAACACCATATATTTT CASSLLLTGSDGNTIYF
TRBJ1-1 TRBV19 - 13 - TGTGCCAGTAGTACAGGGCCGAACACTGAAGCTTTCTTT CASSTGPNTEAFF
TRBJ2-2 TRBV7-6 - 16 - TGTGCCAGCAGCCCGCAGACAGGTCGGGGCACCGGGGAGCTGTTTTTT CASSPQTGRGTGELFF
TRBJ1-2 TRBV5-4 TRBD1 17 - TGTGCCAGCAGCTTGGCCGGGACAGGGGGCGTCTACTATGGCTACACCTTC CASSLAGTGGVYYGYTF
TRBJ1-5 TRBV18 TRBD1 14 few TGTGCCAGCTCACCAGGGACAGGGAATCAGCCCCAGCATTTT CASSPGTGNQPQHF
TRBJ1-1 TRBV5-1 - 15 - TGCGCCAGCAGCTGGGAGGGACCGATGAACACTGAAGCTTTCTTT CASSWEGPMNTEAFF
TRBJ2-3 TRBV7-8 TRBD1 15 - TGTGCCAGCAGCTCCCGGGACAGGGAGTCAGATACGCAGTATTTT CASSSRDRESDTQYF
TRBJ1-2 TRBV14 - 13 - TGTGCCAGCAGCCGAGAACTCTGGTATGGCTACACCTTC CASSRELWYGYTF
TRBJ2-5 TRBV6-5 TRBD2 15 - TGTGCCAGCAGCGCCGACCCTAGCGGGGGAGAGACCCAGTACTTC CASSADPSGGETQYF
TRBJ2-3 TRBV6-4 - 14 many TGTGCCAGCAGTGAGGGGGGTACCACAGATACGCAGTATTTT CASSEGGTTDTQYF
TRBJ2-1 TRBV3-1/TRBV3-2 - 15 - TGTGCCAGCAGCCACGTTACTAGCAGCTACAATGAGCAGTTCTTC CASSHVTSSYNEQFF
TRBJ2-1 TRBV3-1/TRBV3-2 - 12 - TGTGCCAGCAGCCTCACTGGTAATGAGCAGTTCTTC CASSLTGNEQFF
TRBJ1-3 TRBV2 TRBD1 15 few TGTGCCAGCAGTGGGGGGACAGGGGCTGGAAACACCATATATTTT CASSGGTGAGNTIYF
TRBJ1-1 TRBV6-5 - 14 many TGTGCCAGCAGTTACGAGAGCCGGGGCACTGAAGCTTTCTTT CASSYESRGTEAFF
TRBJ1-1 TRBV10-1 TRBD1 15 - TGCGCCAGCAGTGAGTCCCGACAGGGGATCACTGAAGCTTTCTTT CASSESRQGITEAFF
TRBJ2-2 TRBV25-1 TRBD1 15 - TGTGCCAGCAGGGCCGAGACAGGGTATAGCGGGGAGCTGTTTTTT CASRAETGYSGELFF
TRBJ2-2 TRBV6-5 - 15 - TGTGCCAGCAGTTACGAGACAGGGAACACCGGGGAGCTGTTTTTT CASSYETGNTGELFF
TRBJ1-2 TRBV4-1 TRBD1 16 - TGCGCCAGCAGCCAAGACCTTGGAGGGGGCCGTAGTGGCTACACCTTC CASSQDLGGGRSGYTF